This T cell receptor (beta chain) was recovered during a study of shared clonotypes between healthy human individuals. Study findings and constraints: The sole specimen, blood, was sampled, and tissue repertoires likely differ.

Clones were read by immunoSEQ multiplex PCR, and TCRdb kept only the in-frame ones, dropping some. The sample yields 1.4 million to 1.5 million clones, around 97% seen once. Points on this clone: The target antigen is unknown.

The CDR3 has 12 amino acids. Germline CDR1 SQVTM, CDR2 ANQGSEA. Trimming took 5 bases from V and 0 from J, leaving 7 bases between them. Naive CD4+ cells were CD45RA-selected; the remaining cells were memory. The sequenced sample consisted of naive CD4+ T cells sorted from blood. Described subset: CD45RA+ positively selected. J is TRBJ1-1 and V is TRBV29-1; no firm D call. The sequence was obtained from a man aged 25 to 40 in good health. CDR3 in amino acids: CSVLILNTEAFF. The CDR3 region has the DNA TGCAGCGTTTTAATACTGAACACTGAAGCTTTCTTT.